What follows are 5 T cell receptor beta chains derived from one specimen sequenced in a study of blood T cell repertoires in COVID-19. Sequencing used immunoSEQ multiplex PCR; TCRdb keeps in-frame clones, though not all of them. This sample yields about 200,000 clones, of which around 90% are seen a single time; roughly 5.6% belongs to the top ten. The sequencing input was peripheral blood. The origin of the receptors is a man between 40 and 49 years old with active or convalescent COVID-19.

This chain joins TRBV18 and TRBJ1-6; no clear D gene. Germline V gene sequence: CDR1 KGHSH, CDR2 LQKENI. V was cut by 3 bases and J by 1 base, with 7 bases left in between. The CDR3 is 15 amino acids. DNA for the CDR3: TGTGCCAGCTCACCCCGTTTTTCCTATAATTCACCCCTCCACTTT. Translating it yields CASSPRFSYNSPLHF.

This chain connects TRBV7-3 to TRBJ1-1, with 7 bases identical to TRBD1. CDR1 and CDR2 (germline): SGHTA, FQGTGA. This CDR3 comprises 13 residues. The junction had 10 bases not matched to a gene; V was cut back by 4 bases and J by 11 bases. The DNA of the CDR3 is TGTGCCAGCAGCTCCTACGCCGGGACAGTGGCTTTCTTT. It yields the protein CASSSYAGTVAFF.

The rearrangement joins TRBV3-1 (or the pseudogene TRBV3-2) to TRBJ1-3; 8 nucleotides line up with TRBD1. The germline gives CDR1 LGHDT, CDR2 YNNKEL (reference sequence). J lost 4 bases, V lost 3 bases, and 8 bases had no gene match. The CDR3 loop spans 16 amino acids. The CDR3 protein is CASSQGTGGKGNTIYF. DNA of the CDR3: TGTGCCAGCAGCCAGGGTACAGGGGGGAAAGGAAACACCATATATTTT.

This chain uses TRBV5-8 with TRBJ1-3; the D gene is possibly TRBD1 (6 bases). V dropped 4 bases and J dropped 5 bases, with 22 bases sitting between them. The germline V gene has CDR1 SGHTS and CDR2 YDEGEE. The CDR3 is made up of 17 amino acids. This CDR3 is CASSQNIKTGVRNTIYF. Written as DNA, the CDR3 is TGTGCCAGCAGCCAGAATATAAAGACAGGTGTGAGAAACACCATATATTTT.

The rearrangement joins TRBV19 to TRBJ1-3, with D possibly TRBD1 on 5 matching bases. The CDR3 contains 16 residues. From germline, CDR1 is LNHDA and CDR2 SQIVND (reference sequence). V shed 5 bases and J shed 0 bases, with 14 bases lying between them. For the CDR3, the DNA is TGTGCCAGTAGTCCCAGGGCTATGATCTCTGGAAACACCATATATTTT. It encodes CASSPRAMISGNTIYF.